This T cell receptor (beta chain) was recorded in a study of T-cell memory formation after mild COVID-19 (dated by TCRdb to about 2021). Study-wide context: TCR sequence clusters from the two donors were found to be largely donor specific. T-cell clones expanding and contracting after mild COVID-19 in a couple of donors were tracked by longitudinal TCRalpha and TCRbeta repertoire sequencing. Two young, previously healthy adult volunteers made up the cohort, one male and one female.

CDR1 SNHLY and CDR2 FYNNEI were looked up in the germline V gene. The CDR3 runs 15 amino acids, cysteine and phenylalanine included. The entry retains the CDR3 DNA only, 45 bases that are in frame from base 1. For this chain, trimming is 6 bases at the V end and 0 bases at the J end, and the number of junction bases without a gene match is 5. Details on this clonotype: This clone's antigen is unknown. No base qualities exist here, and no much larger clone lies one base off it.

Findings and caveats that apply to the study as a whole: Clones contracting from day 15 to 85 had balanced CD4/CD8 phenotypes, while a second wave expanding from day 15 to 37 was biased towards CD4+. Contracting CD4+ clones were located mainly in the CM and EM memory subsets, whereas CD8+ clones were found to be enriched in EMRA. Whether the second-wave clones peaking on day 37 were SARS-CoV-2 specific was not confirmed. Only two mild cases were covered in the study, and larger cohorts including severe cases with pre-infection samples were considered necessary. Some responding clones were detected in pre-infection memory, suggesting pre-existing cross-reactive memory T cells joined the SARS-CoV-2 response.

PBMCs were isolated by Ficoll-Paque density gradient centrifugation. Sequencing was performed on an Illumina NovaSeq 6000. Using 5'RACE with constant-segment primers, TCRalpha and TCRbeta cDNA libraries were constructed, with sample barcodes and unique molecular identifiers added in the process. RNA was extracted from every sample with Trizol reagent. Libraries were amplified in two PCR steps, with a second sample barcode and Illumina TruSeq adapters added in the second step. Sequencing of libraries was performed on an Illumina NovaSeq with 2 x 150 bp paired-end reads. The paper's processing steps were these. Reads were demultiplexed and collapsed into UMI-guided consensus sequences with migec v1.2.7. Using mixcr v2.1.11, UMI consensuses were aligned to TRA and TRB V and J templates and then assembled into clonotypes. Clonotypes were classified as expanded or contracted when called significant by both edgeR and NoisET, with noise models trained on biological replicates. For edgeR calls, a false discovery rate-adjusted p below 0.01 and a log2 fold-change threshold of 1 were applied. PCA with hierarchical clustering of max-normalized trajectories of the 1000 most abundant clonotypes was used as exploratory dynamics analysis. Each responding clone was given a CD4 or CD8 phenotype based on the CD4+ and CD8+ repertoires, which had been sequenced separately. TCRdb ran its own pipeline on the public reads, namely fastp trimming at Q25 and MiXCR clone calling, and kept in-frame beta chains. CDR3 protein sequences are deduplicated, and each keeps its most common genes and DNA. TCRdb's processing, not the authors' own work, is the source of the V and J calls. The sample table shows nearly 250,000 distinct CDR3 sequences, and 15% to 17% are seen once. The ten largest clones add up to 2.1% of the sample.

The chain couples TRBV2 to TRBJ2-1; 7 junctional bases match TRBD1. This TCR was recovered from an adult woman who had mild COVID-19 (a few samples of this study predate the infection). The sample titles of this study are shuffled in the database, so cell type and time point are left out; the donor was told from shared clones. The sequencing sample was made of PBMCs or a T cell subset sorted from them (not recorded which). The nucleotide sequence reads TGTGCCAGCAGACAGGACAGGAGCTCCTACAATGAGCAGTTCTTC. Its amino acids are CASRQDRSSYNEQFF.